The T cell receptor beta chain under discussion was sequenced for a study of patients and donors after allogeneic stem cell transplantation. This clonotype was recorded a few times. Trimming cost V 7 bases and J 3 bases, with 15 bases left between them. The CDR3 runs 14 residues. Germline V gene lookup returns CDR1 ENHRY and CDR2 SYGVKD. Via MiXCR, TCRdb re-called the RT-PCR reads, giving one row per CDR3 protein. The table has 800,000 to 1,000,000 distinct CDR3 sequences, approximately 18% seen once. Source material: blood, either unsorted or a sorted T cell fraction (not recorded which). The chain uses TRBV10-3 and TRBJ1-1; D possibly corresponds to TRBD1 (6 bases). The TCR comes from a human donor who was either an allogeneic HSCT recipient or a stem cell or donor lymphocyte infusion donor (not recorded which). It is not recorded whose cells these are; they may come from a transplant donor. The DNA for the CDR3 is TGTGCCATCAAGGGGGATCCCTCCGACACTGAAGCTTTCTTT. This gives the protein CAIKGDPSDTEAFF.